These T cell receptor beta chains were read from a single sample in a study of chemoradiotherapy in HPV16-positive cancers. The method was immunoSEQ multiplex PCR; TCRdb's version includes in-frame clones alone and lacks a portion of them. This repertoire shows about 2,700 clones, over 65% found once; its top ten account for approximately 6%. This material consisted of tumor tissue, taken from a patient who underwent chemoradiotherapy. Receptor source: a human donor with HPV-associated anogenital cancer. The CDR3 runs from the conserved cysteine through the conserved F or W. The D gene is left open where the match is weak. Clone size, where shown, is once, few, many, or a class for clones that have expanded.

>TRBV7-9|TRBJ2-3|few|-
TGTGCCAGCAGCTTAGCTGGGACCCTGAGCACAGATACGCAGTATTTT
CASSLAGTLSTDTQYF
>TRBV6-1|TRBJ2-1|-|TRBD2
TGTGCCAGCAGTGAAGAGGGCGGGGGGCGGCGTAATGAGCAGTTCTTC
CASSEEGGGRRNEQFF
>TRBV27|TRBJ2-3|once|TRBD2
TGTGCCAGCAGTTTTATGGTAGCGGGGGCAGATACGCAGTATTTT
CASSFMVAGADTQYF
>TRBV19|TRBJ2-5|-|-
TGTGCCAGTAGTATAGGCCCTAGCCAGGGGGAGACCCAGTACTTC
CASSIGPSQGETQYF
>TRBV4-3|TRBJ2-5|-|-
TGCGCCAGCAGCCATGAAGGCCAGGGTTCATCGGAGACCCAGTACTTC
CASSHEGQGSSETQYF
>TRBV5-1|TRBJ1-1|-|TRBD1
TGCGCCAGCAGCTCTACAGGGGTGGACACTGAAGCTTTCTTT
CASSSTGVDTEAFF
>TRBV7-9|TRBJ1-2|-|-
TGTGCCAGCAGCTTAGTCCTCGCAAGGGAGCTGAACGGCTACACCTTC
CASSLVLARELNGYTF
>TRBV13|TRBJ2-3|-|-
TGTGCCAGCAGCTTTACTTATGGGGGGACAGATACGCAGTATTTT
CASSFTYGGTDTQYF
>TRBV7-9|TRBJ2-3|-|-
TGTGCCAGCAGCTCCCGGGACCTCTGGGATACGCAGTATTTT
CASSSRDLWDTQYF
>TRBV27|TRBJ1-4|-|TRBD1
TGTGCCAGCAGTTCCCGACAGGGGAGGGGTGAAAAACTGTTTTTT
CASSSRQGRGEKLFF
>TRBV4-3|TRBJ2-7|-|TRBD2
TGCGCCAGCAGCCAAGTTGTAGTAGCGGGGTCTAGCTCCTACGAGCAGTACTTC
CASSQVVVAGSSSYEQYF
>TRBV7-2|TRBJ2-5|-|-
TGTGCCAGCAGCTTCGTCTGGGATCAAGAAACCCAGTACTTC
CASSFVWDQETQYF
>TRBV28|TRBJ2-7|-|-
TGTGCCAGCAGTTTGCCGGTTTTGAACGAGCAGTACTTC
CASSLPVLNEQYF
>TRBV6-5|TRBJ2-2|-|-
TGTGCCAGCATTGCGCGGTCCAGGACCGGGGAGCTGTTTTTT
CASIARSRTGELFF
>TRBV6-6|TRBJ1-1|-|-
TGTGCCAGCACCGGACATATAAACACTGAAGCTTTCTTT
CASTGHINTEAFF
>TRBV29-1|TRBJ1-2|few|TRBD1
TGCAGCGTTGAGAGGACAGGGACTGGCTACACCTTC
CSVERTGTGYTF
>TRBV2|TRBJ2-7|-|-
TGTGCCAGCAGTGTCGGCGGGTCCTACGAGCAGTACTTC
CASSVGGSYEQYF
>TRBV7-9|TRBJ2-7|-|TRBD2
TGTGCCAGCAGCCCACCACTAGCGGCCGACTACGAGCAGTACTTC
CASSPPLAADYEQYF
>TRBV5-1|TRBJ1-4|-|-
TGCGCCAGCAGGGAAGGGGAAAAGGAAAAACTGTTTTTT
CASREGEKEKLFF
>TRBV25-1|TRBJ2-7|-|-
TGTGCCAGCAGCCCCATCGGCAGGGGAAGGAACGAGCAGTACTTC
CASSPIGRGRNEQYF
>TRBV5-1|TRBJ2-6|-|-
TGCGCCAGCAGCGCCAGGGCAACTGGGGCCAACGTCCTGACTTTC
CASSARATGANVLTF
>TRBV2|TRBJ1-3|-|-
TGTGCCAGCAGCGGGAGTGCTGGAAACACCATATATTTT
CASSGSAGNTIYF
>TRBV6-1|TRBJ2-3|once|-
TGTGCCAGCAGGGGGGGCAGGTATAGCACAGATACGCAGTATTTT
CASRGGRYSTDTQYF
>TRBV18|TRBJ1-1|-|-
TGTGCCAGCTCACGCCAGGGGATGGGGAACACTGAAGCTTTCTTT
CASSRQGMGNTEAFF
>TRBV6-5|TRBJ1-2|few|-
TGTGCCAGCAGGGCCTTTCAGGGGAACTATGGCTACACCTTC
CASRAFQGNYGYTF
>TRBV27|TRBJ2-5|-|-
TGTGCCAGCAGAAGGACGTGGGGGAGAGGGCAAGAGACCCAGTACTTC
CASRRTWGRGQETQYF
>TRBV6-1|TRBJ1-4|-|-
TGTGCCAGCAGTGAACGGTCACCAACTAATGAAAAACTGTTTTTT
CASSERSPTNEKLFF
>TRBV19|TRBJ1-2|-|-
TGTGCCAGTAGTATGCTCTCCAGGAACTATGGCTACACCTTC
CASSMLSRNYGYTF
>TRBV6-1|TRBJ2-3|-|-
TGTGCCAGCACCCCGGCCACAGATACGCAGTATTTT
CASTPATDTQYF
>TRBV5-1|TRBJ1-1|-|-
TGCGCCAGCAGCTTGTGGGCAGGGGTGGACACTGAAGCTTTCTTT
CASSLWAGVDTEAFF
>TRBV20-1|TRBJ2-5|-|-
TGCAGTGCTCTAGGGGAGACCCAGTACTTC
CSALGETQYF
>TRBV5-1|TRBJ2-7|once|TRBD1
TGCGCCAGCAGCTTGTTTGAAGGGGGCACCTACGAGCAGTACTTC
CASSLFEGGTYEQYF
>TRBV5-5|TRBJ2-7|once|TRBD2
TGTGCCAGCAGCGAACCGGGCGGGACTAGAACCTACGAGCAGTACTTC
CASSEPGGTRTYEQYF
>TRBV6-5|TRBJ2-1|-|-
TGTGCCAGCAGTCGCCTAGGGTTAGCCTATGAGCAGTTCTTC
CASSRLGLAYEQFF
>TRBV10-1|TRBJ2-1|-|TRBD2
TGCGCCAGCAGTGAGTCGACTAGCGGGGGCAATGAGCAGTTCTTC
CASSESTSGGNEQFF
>TRBV9|TRBJ2-5|-|-
TGTGCCAGCAGCGTAGGAGAGCACCCCATTGCGACCCAGTACTTC
CASSVGEHPIATQYF
>TRBV6-4|TRBJ2-2|-|TRBD2
TGTGCCAGCAGTCGGACTAGCGGAAACACCGGGGAGCTGTTTTTT
CASSRTSGNTGELFF